Below are 10 T cell receptor beta chains sequenced from a single sample in a study of OX40 agonist ivuxolimab in advanced cancers. The receptor library was made with the immunoSEQ multiplex PCR assay. TCRdb stores this immuneACCESS table with in-frame sequences only. Part of the clones is absent; in the studies checked, under half of the shortfall reflects unresolved V genes, and no reason is known for the rest. The sample records around 79,000 clones, about 82% of which are singletons. Approximately 0.6% of the sample comes from the top ten. The sample was CD4+ or CD8+ T cells sorted from blood, taken in a trial of the OX40 agonist ivuxolimab. These receptors all stem from an adult with an advanced solid tumor such as melanoma, head and neck, liver or kidney cancer.

The V gene is TRBV29-1, the J gene TRBJ2-3; D is possibly TRBD1 (6 bases). Germline values: CDR1 SQVTM, CDR2 ANQGSEA. V was clipped by 7 bases and J by 5 bases, with 19 bases between them. The CDR3 totals 14 residues. The CDR3 region has the DNA TGCAGCGGGGGGCTCACGTCTGGGGTAGATACGCAGTATTTT. Protein product: CSGGLTSGVDTQYF.

The chain has TRBV18 and TRBJ1-1; 7 positions match TRBD1. J gave up 3 bases and V 3 bases, and 7 bases lay outside the gene matches. The CDR3 length is 15 residues. Per the germline V gene, CDR1 is KGHSH and CDR2 is LQKENI. The CDR3 DNA follows: TGTGCCAGCTCACCCGGAACAGGGGCGGACACTGAAGCTTTCTTT. Encoded protein: CASSPGTGADTEAFF. The full variable domain, with the rest looked up from reference TRBV18 and TRBJ1-1, is NAGVMQNPRHLVRRRGQEARLRCSPMKGHSHVYWYRQLPEEGLKFMVYLQKENIIDESGMPKERFSAEFPKEGPSILRIQQVVRGDSAAYFCASSPGTGADTEAFFGQGTRLTVV.

V gene TRBV7-3 combines with J gene TRBJ1-1; perhaps TRBD1 as D (6 bases). The CDR3 totals 14 residues. V dropped 7 bases and J dropped 1 base, with 13 bases sitting between them. Looked up from germline, CDR1 is SGHTA and CDR2 is FQGTGA. The CDR3 loop reads CASTSGQSNTEAFF. The CDR3, as DNA: TGTGCCAGCACCTCCGGACAGTCGAACACTGAAGCTTTCTTT.

This clone came up a few times. J is TRBJ2-3 and V is TRBV5-1; TRBD2 is a possible D gene (7 bases). The CDR3 extends over 19 amino acids. Germline V lookup: CDR1 SGHRS, CDR2 YFSETQ. Trimming left V 4 bases short and J 6 bases short, with 30 bases between. The CDR3 nucleotides read TGCGCCAGCAGCCCGACCGGGACCCAGAGGGGGGGGCCCACGGATACGCAGTATTTT. Residues: CASSPTGTQRGGPTDTQYF. Variable domain in full (rest from reference TRBV5-1 and TRBJ2-3): KAGVTQTPRYLIKTRGQQVTLSCSPISGHRSVSWYQQTPGQGLQFLFEYFSETQRNKGNFPGRFSGRQFSNSRSEMNVSTLELGDSALYLCASSPTGTQRGGPTDTQYFGPGTRLTVL.

This clone has just a few counts. The V gene is TRBV7-3, the J gene TRBJ1-6; the D gene is possibly TRBD1 (5 bases). CDR1 is SGHTA and CDR2 is FQGTGA in the germline V gene. The CDR3 contains 14 residues. V was cut by 4 bases and J by 6 bases, with 10 bases left in between. The DNA for the CDR3 is TGTGCCAGCAGCTCCGGGGCAATTAATTCACCCCTCCACTTT. Protein sequence: CASSSGAINSPLHF.

V usage is TRBV5-6 and J usage is TRBJ1-2; D is ambiguous. The length of the CDR3 is 14 residues. Germline-derived CDR1 and CDR2 are SGHDT and YYEEEE. With 1 base removed from V and 2 bases from J, the gap between germline ends came to 9 bases. DNA for the CDR3: TGTGCCAGCAGCTTGTTGGACGGAAACTATGGCTACACCTTC. It specifies CASSLLDGNYGYTF.

The J gene is TRBJ2-3, the V gene TRBV7-8, with 10 bases aligning to TRBD2. Looked up from germline, CDR1 is SGHVS and CDR2 is FQNEAQ. CDR3 length equals 16 residues. Losses at the gene ends were 1 base for V and 6 bases for J; bases not matched to a gene: 7. The CDR3 is CASSLGTSGLGDTQYF. The CDR3 region has the DNA TGTGCCAGCAGCTTAGGGACTAGCGGTCTTGGTGATACGCAGTATTTT.

The chain links TRBV7-6 to TRBJ2-3; unclear D gene. This CDR3 has 15 amino acids. The V gene lost 1 base and the J gene lost 0 bases, with 8 bases spanning the gap. Germline V lookup: CDR1 SGHVS, CDR2 FNYEAQ. The CDR3 reads CASSLGVLSTDTQYF. Written as DNA, the CDR3 is TGTGCCAGCAGCTTAGGGGTACTTAGCACAGATACGCAGTATTTT.

V is TRBV6-6 and J is TRBJ1-6, with D uncertain. Per germline, CDR1 MNHNY and CDR2 SVGAGI (reference sequence). The V and J ends lost 6 bases and 10 bases respectively, with 16 bases between them. The CDR3 spans 14 residues. For the CDR3, the DNA is TGTGCCAGCAGCCGCCTTTTGGGGAAATCACCCCTCCACTTT. Protein: CASSRLLGKSPLHF.

The CDR3 loop is CASGPDPYEQYF. As DNA, the CDR3 is TGTGCCAGCGGACCCGACCCGTACGAGCAGTACTTC. The chain combines TRBV2 with TRBJ2-7; D gene uncertain. The CDR3 is 12 residues long. The germline V gene encodes CDR1 SNHLY and CDR2 FYNNEI. Trimming removed 8 bases from V and 4 bases from J, with 12 bases in between.